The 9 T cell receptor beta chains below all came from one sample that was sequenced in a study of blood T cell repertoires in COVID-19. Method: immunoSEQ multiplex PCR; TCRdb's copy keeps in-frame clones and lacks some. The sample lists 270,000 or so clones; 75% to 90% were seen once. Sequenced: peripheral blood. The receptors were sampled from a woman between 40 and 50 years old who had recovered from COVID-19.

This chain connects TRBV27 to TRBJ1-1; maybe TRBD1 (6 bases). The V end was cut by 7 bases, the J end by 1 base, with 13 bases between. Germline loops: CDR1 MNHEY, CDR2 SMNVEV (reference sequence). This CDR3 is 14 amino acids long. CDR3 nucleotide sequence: TGTGCCAGCAAATTGGGCAGGGGGAACACTGAAGCTTTCTTT. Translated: CASKLGRGNTEAFF.

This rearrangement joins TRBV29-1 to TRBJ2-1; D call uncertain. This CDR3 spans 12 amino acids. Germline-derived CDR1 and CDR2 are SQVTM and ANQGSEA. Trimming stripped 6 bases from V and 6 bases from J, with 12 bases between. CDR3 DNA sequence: TGCAGCGTGAGCGCCCCGGGCAATGAGCAGTTCTTC. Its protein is CSVSAPGNEQFF.

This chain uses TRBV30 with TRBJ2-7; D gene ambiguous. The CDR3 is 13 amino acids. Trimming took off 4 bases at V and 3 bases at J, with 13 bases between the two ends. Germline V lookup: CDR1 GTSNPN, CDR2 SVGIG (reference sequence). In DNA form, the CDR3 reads TGTGCCTGGAATATTGGGCAGAACTACGAGCAGTACTTC. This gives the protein CAWNIGQNYEQYF.

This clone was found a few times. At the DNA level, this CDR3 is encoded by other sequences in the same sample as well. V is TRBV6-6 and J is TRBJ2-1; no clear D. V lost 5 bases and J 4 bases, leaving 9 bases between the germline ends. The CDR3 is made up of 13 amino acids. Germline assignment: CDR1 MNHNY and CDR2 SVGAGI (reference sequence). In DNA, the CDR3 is TGTGCCAGCAGTCGAGACTCATACAATGAGCAGTTCTTC. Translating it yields CASSRDSYNEQFF.

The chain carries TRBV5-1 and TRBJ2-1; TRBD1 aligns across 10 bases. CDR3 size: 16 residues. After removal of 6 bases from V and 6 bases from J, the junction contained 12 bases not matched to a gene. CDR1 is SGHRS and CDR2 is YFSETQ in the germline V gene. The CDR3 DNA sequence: TGCGCCAGCAACCTATTGTGGACAGGGGGAGGCAATGAGCAGTTCTTC. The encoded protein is CASNLLWTGGGNEQFF.

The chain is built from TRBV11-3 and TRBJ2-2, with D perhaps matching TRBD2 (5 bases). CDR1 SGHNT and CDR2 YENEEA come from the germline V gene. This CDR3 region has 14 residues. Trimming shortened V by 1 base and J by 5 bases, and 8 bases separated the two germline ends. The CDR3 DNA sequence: TGTGCCAGCAGCTTAGGACGGGATACCGGGGAGCTGTTTTTT. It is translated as CASSLGRDTGELFF. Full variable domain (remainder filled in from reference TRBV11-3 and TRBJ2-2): EAGVVQSPRYKIIEKKQPVAFWCNPISGHNTLYWYLQNLGQGPELLIRYENEEAVDDSQLPKDRFSAERLKGVDSTLKIQPAELGDSAVYLCASSLGRDTGELFFGEGSRLTVL.

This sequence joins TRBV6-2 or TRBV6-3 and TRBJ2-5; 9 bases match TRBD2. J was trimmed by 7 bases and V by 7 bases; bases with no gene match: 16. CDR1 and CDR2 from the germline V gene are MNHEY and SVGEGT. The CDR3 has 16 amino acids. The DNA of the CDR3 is TGTGCCAGCACCCCTTATCAGGCTAGCGGGGAGGGGACCCAGTACTTC. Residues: CASTPYQASGEGTQYF.

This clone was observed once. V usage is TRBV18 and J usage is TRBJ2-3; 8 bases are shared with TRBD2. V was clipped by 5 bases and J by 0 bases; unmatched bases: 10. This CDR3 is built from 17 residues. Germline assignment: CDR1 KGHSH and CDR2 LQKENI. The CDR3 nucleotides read TGTGCCAGCTCATCGAACGACCTAGCGGGTAGCACAGATACGCAGTATTTT. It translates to CASSSNDLAGSTDTQYF.

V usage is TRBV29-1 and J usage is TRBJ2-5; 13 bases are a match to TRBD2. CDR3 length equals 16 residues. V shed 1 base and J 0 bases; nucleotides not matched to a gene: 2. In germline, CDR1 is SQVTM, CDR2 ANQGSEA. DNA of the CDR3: TGCAGCGTTGAAGGAGGACTAGCGGGGGACCAAGAGACCCAGTACTTC. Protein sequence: CSVEGGLAGDQETQYF.